Listed below are T cell receptor beta chains from one sample, sequenced in a study of identical twins. Each CDR3 protein is one row after TCRdb ran MiXCR on the 5' RACE reads. This table holds hundreds of thousands of distinct CDR3 sequences, around 5.7% found once. Sequencing was performed on naive T cells sorted from blood. These receptors came from a man aged 18-30 years in good health. Each CDR3 is given with its conserved first and last residue. Fields, in order: J gene, V gene, clone size, D gene, CDR3 protein, CDR3 DNA. D genes are given only for firm matches. Some rows mark clone size as missing; the rest say once, few, many or name a class of expanded clone.

>TRBJ1-1|TRBV4-2|-|-
CASSQVVAKNTEAFF
TGTGCCAGCAGCCAAGTGGTCGCGAAGAACACTGAAGCTTTCTTT
>TRBJ1-6|TRBV3-1|-|TRBD1
CASSHGQDNSPLHF
TGTGCCAGCAGCCATGGACAGGATAATTCACCCCTCCACTTT
>TRBJ2-4|TRBV7-2|few|-
CASSGTRGGGGIQYF
TGTGCCAGCAGCGGAACGAGGGGGGGTGGAGGCATTCAGTACTTC
>TRBJ2-7|TRBV20-1|many|TRBD2
CSARLAGLYEQYF
TGCAGTGCCCGACTAGCTGGCCTCTACGAGCAGTACTTC
>TRBJ2-1|TRBV6-2/TRBV6-3|-|TRBD2
CASIRGGGRYNEQFF
TGTGCCAGCATCCGCGGGGGAGGTCGCTACAATGAGCAGTTCTTC
>TRBJ2-1|TRBV14|few|TRBD2
CASRLTSGRNNEQFF
TGTGCCAGCAGACTCACTAGCGGGAGAAACAATGAGCAGTTCTTC
>TRBJ1-5|TRBV27|many|-
CASSVHSNQPQHF
TGTGCCAGCAGTGTTCATAGCAATCAGCCCCAGCATTTT
>TRBJ1-3|TRBV25-1|many|-
CASSPADSLNTIYF
TGTGCCAGCAGTCCAGCGGACAGCCTAAACACCATATATTTT
>TRBJ1-5|TRBV5-1|-|TRBD1
CASSYGQENQPQHF
TGCGCCAGCAGCTATGGACAGGAAAATCAGCCCCAGCATTTT
>TRBJ2-1|TRBV3-1|many|-
CASSQDPGSNEQFF
TGTGCCAGCAGCCAAGATCCGGGTTCCAATGAGCAGTTCTTC
>TRBJ1-2|TRBV29-1|many|-
CSVDDRPSNYGYTF
TGCAGCGTGGATGACAGACCCTCGAACTATGGCTACACCTTC
>TRBJ1-6|TRBV27|-|-
CASRDNNSPLHF
TGTGCCAGCCGGGACAATAATTCACCCCTCCACTTT
>TRBJ2-7|TRBV20-1|many|-
CSARVPSSYEQYF
TGCAGTGCTAGAGTACCATCCTCCTACGAGCAGTACTTC
>TRBJ2-5|TRBV29-1|many|TRBD2
CSAAGTSMEETQYF
TGCAGCGCCGCCGGGACTAGTATGGAAGAGACCCAGTACTTC
>TRBJ1-2|TRBV10-3|-|TRBD1
CAISGGQGGFYGYTF
TGTGCCATCAGTGGGGGACAGGGGGGATTCTATGGCTACACCTTC
>TRBJ2-7|TRBV12-3/TRBV12-4|few|-
CASKPPGTNEQYF
TGTGCCAGCAAACCACCAGGAACCAACGAGCAGTACTTC
>TRBJ1-4|TRBV20-1|many|-
CSARQAYEKLFF
TGCAGTGCCAGACAGGCGTATGAAAAACTGTTTTTT
>TRBJ2-1|TRBV5-1|many|TRBD2
CASSPRPPGLAGGPIHEQFF
TGCGCCAGCAGCCCTAGGCCCCCGGGACTAGCGGGAGGACCTATCCATGAGCAGTTCTTC
>TRBJ1-6|TRBV6-1|many|TRBD1
CASSGQGNSPLHF
TGTGCCAGCAGTGGACAGGGGAATTCACCCCTCCACTTT
>TRBJ2-2|TRBV12-3/TRBV12-4|many|TRBD2
CASSPRGENTGELFF
TGTGCCAGCAGTCCCCGGGGGGAAAACACCGGGGAGCTGTTTTTT
>TRBJ1-1|TRBV11-2|few|-
CASSLIRRIEAFF
TGTGCCAGCAGCTTAATTCGACGGATAGAAGCTTTCTTT
>TRBJ2-3|TRBV19|few|-
CASNPGSRTDTQYF
TGTGCCAGTAATCCGGGAAGCCGGACAGATACGCAGTATTTT
>TRBJ2-1|TRBV5-1|-|TRBD1
CASSLVYRGRGNEQFF
TGCGCCAGCAGCTTGGTCTACAGGGGGCGAGGGAATGAGCAGTTCTTC
>TRBJ2-7|TRBV6-5|-|TRBD1
CASSYPGTGRVYEQYF
TGTGCCAGCAGTTACCCCGGGACAGGGAGGGTCTACGAGCAGTACTTC
>TRBJ1-6|TRBV5-5|-|-
CASSLGEKGRNSPLHF
TGTGCCAGCAGCTTGGGGGAAAAAGGGAGGAATTCACCCCTCCACTTT
>TRBJ2-5|TRBV3-1|many|TRBD2
CASGRWTSGQETQYF
TGTGCCAGCGGGAGGTGGACTAGCGGGCAAGAGACCCAGTACTTC
>TRBJ2-3|TRBV20-1|few|TRBD2
CSAVGLAGGPDTQYF
TGCAGTGCTGTCGGACTAGCGGGAGGTCCAGATACGCAGTATTTT
>TRBJ1-5|TRBV6-1|many|-
CASVGRGSNQPQHF
TGTGCCAGCGTGGGACGCGGGAGCAATCAGCCCCAGCATTTT
>TRBJ2-5|TRBV28|-|-
CASTLKYQETQYF
TGTGCCAGCACGCTCAAGTACCAAGAGACCCAGTACTTC
>TRBJ2-1|TRBV10-3|many|TRBD1
CATDRGDNEQFF
TGTGCCACCGACAGGGGAGACAATGAGCAGTTCTTC
>TRBJ1-5|TRBV12-3/TRBV12-4|many|TRBD1
CASSPLTGFQPQHF
TGTGCCAGCAGTCCGCTGACAGGGTTCCAGCCCCAGCATTTT
>TRBJ2-3|TRBV5-1|many|-
CASSFEGSDTQYF
TGCGCCAGCAGCTTCGAGGGATCGGATACGCAGTATTTT
>TRBJ2-7|TRBV6-6|few|-
CASSYNRAHEQYF
TGTGCCAGCAGTTACAACAGGGCCCACGAGCAGTACTTC
>TRBJ2-1|TRBV3-1|few|TRBD2
CASEPSGGSYNEQFF
TGTGCCAGCGAACCTAGCGGAGGCTCCTACAATGAGCAGTTCTTC
>TRBJ2-1|TRBV3-1|few|-
CASSQGRGPSNQGLF
TGTGCCAGCAGCCAAGGTCGCGGCCCCTCAAATCAGGGGCTCTTC
>TRBJ1-1|TRBV5-1|many|-
CASSTGANMKTEAFF
TGCGCCAGCAGCACCGGGGCAAATATGAAGACTGAAGCTTTCTTT
>TRBJ2-3|TRBV5-1|many|TRBD2
CASSFGLANTDTQYF
TGCGCCAGCAGCTTCGGACTAGCGAATACAGATACGCAGTATTTT
>TRBJ2-3|TRBV6-5|many|-
CASSYSYGKSTDTQYF
TGTGCCAGCAGTTACTCCTATGGGAAGAGCACAGATACGCAGTATTTT
>TRBJ2-1|TRBV15|many|-
CATSHTNEQFF
TGTGCCACCAGCCATACCAATGAGCAGTTCTTC
>TRBJ2-5|TRBV20-1|many|-
CSARDRSYKGTQYF
TGCAGTGCTAGAGATCGTTCTTACAAGGGGACCCAGTACTTC
>TRBJ2-1|TRBV11-2|few|TRBD2
CASSLGRSGRDNEQFF
TGTGCCAGCAGCTTAGGAAGAAGTGGGAGGGACAATGAGCAGTTCTTC
>TRBJ2-1|TRBV29-1|many|-
CSASGEQFF
TGCAGCGCCTCGGGGGAGCAGTTCTTC
>TRBJ2-2|TRBV7-8|-|-
CASSSRREPNTGELFF
TGTGCCAGCAGCTCCCGTCGGGAACCGAACACCGGGGAGCTGTTTTTT
>TRBJ2-6|TRBV6-5|-|-
CASSYWDSGANVLTF
TGTGCCAGCAGTTACTGGGATTCAGGGGCCAACGTCCTGACTTTC
>TRBJ2-3|TRBV7-9|few|TRBD2
CASSPTGGDPDTDTQYF
TGTGCCAGCAGCCCTACCGGGGGGGACCCAGACACAGATACGCAGTATTTT
>TRBJ2-2|TRBV12-3/TRBV12-4|many|-
CASSSREMWATGELFF
TGTGCCAGCAGTTCCAGGGAAATGTGGGCCACCGGGGAGCTGTTTTTT
>TRBJ2-1|TRBV10-3|-|-
CAISELSPSVDGEFF
TGTGCCATCAGTGAGCTCTCACCCTCTGTGGACGGCGAGTTCTTC
>TRBJ2-7|TRBV27|many|TRBD1
CASSFSGGVLDSYEQYF
TGTGCCAGCAGTTTTTCAGGGGGCGTGTTAGATTCCTACGAGCAGTACTTC
>TRBJ2-7|TRBV30|-|-
CAWSKGRSSYEQYF
TGTGCCTGGTCAAAGGGACGGAGCTCCTACGAGCAGTACTTC
>TRBJ2-3|TRBV5-6|-|-
CASQGGRRALSDTQYF
TGTGCCAGCCAGGGGGGTCGGAGGGCCTTGTCAGATACGCAGTATTTT
>TRBJ2-6|TRBV5-8|few|-
CASSPWARSGANVLTF
TGTGCCAGCAGCCCATGGGCTCGCTCTGGGGCCAACGTCCTGACTTTC
>TRBJ2-1|TRBV12-3/TRBV12-4|many|TRBD2
CASSPGLADNEQFF
TGTGCCAGCAGTCCAGGACTAGCGGACAATGAGCAGTTCTTC
>TRBJ1-2|TRBV20-1|many|TRBD1
CSAPGQVTNYGYTF
TGCAGTGCTCCAGGACAGGTCACTAACTATGGCTACACCTTC